Reported below is one TCR beta chain. Its antigen is unknown. No clone much larger than this one lies a single base away; base qualities are absent. Relative to germline, V is missing 2 bases and J is missing 8 bases, with 11 bases of the junction outside any gene match. Taken from the germline V gene (reference sequence), the CDR1 and CDR2 loops are GTSNPN and SVGIG. From the cysteine up to the phenylalanine, the CDR3 has a length of 15 residues. CDR3 DNA is the only sequence kept; it has 45 bases, read in frame from the first base. Genomic DNA was isolated from the sorted cells so that the TCRbeta CDR3 region could be sequenced. TCRbeta CDR3 regions were sequenced using the immunoSEQ Assay. TCRdb limited this immuneACCESS table to in-frame rearrangements with V and J called. A share of clones is missing; checked studies link under half to unresolved V genes, and the rest is unexplained. The sample data list about 61,000 clones, and around 83% of these were observed just once. The ten largest clones represent 3.4% of the sample.

This sample was included in a study of OX40 agonist ivuxolimab in advanced cancers. For context, the study as a whole: Ivuxolimab was an agonistic, fully human IgG2 monoclonal antibody directed against OX40 (CD134), a costimulatory receptor. Partial responses occurred in three dose-escalation patients, of whom one had hepatocellular carcinoma and two had cutaneous melanoma. The paper describes the monotherapy dose-escalation part (N ≈ 51 patients) of the phase I trial of ivuxolimab. The purpose of peripheral TCRbeta sequencing was to test whether ivuxolimab changed TCR sequence diversity and led to clonal T-cell expansion. Of the approximately 50 dose-escalation patients, hepatocellular carcinoma was present in roughly 19, melanoma in about 15, renal cell carcinoma in 9 and head and neck cancer in 9. Intravenous ivuxolimab was administered to patients every 2 weeks at six dose levels: 0.01, 0.1, 0.3, 1.5, 3 and 10 mg/kg. Prior anti-PD-1, anti-PD-L1 or anti-CTLA-4 therapy was permitted, and checkpoint inhibitors had been received by 30% to 40% of dose-escalation patients. In the dose-escalation cohort, 70% to 90% of patients were male, and the mean age was around 65 years with a range of 23 to 79.

The study at large found these results: Low levels of normalized T-cell clonal expansion were also seen in some patients who did not respond. At doses of 0.1 to 3.0 mg/kg, clonal expansion of both CD4+ and CD8+ T cells in blood was seen between baseline and week 6. In the 0.1-3.0 mg/kg groups, partial responders had among the lowest normalized peripheral clonal expansion, particularly in CD8+ T cells. On average, CD8+ T cells showed more expanded clones than CD4+ T cells after ivuxolimab. Antigen specificity was not determined for the clonally expanded peripheral T cells.

The trial excluded patients who had a history of autoimmune disease or were on systemic immunosuppression. Peripheral blood for TCR sequencing was collected from all dose cohorts at baseline, on cycle 4 day 1, and on cycle 7 day 1. The samples were taken from a phase I, first-in-human, multicenter, open-label dose-escalation trial of ivuxolimab. The trial enrolled adults with locally advanced or metastatic head and neck squamous cell, hepatocellular, melanoma or renal cell carcinoma. Before TCR sequencing, CD4+ T cells and CD8+ T cells were sorted from peripheral blood as separate populations. The sequence was obtained from an adult with an advanced solid tumor such as melanoma, head and neck, liver or kidney cancer. Rearrangement joined TRBV30 to TRBJ1-4; TRBD1 agrees with 7 junctional bases. This specimen was CD4+ or CD8+ T cells sorted from blood, taken in a trial of the OX40 agonist ivuxolimab. The CDR3 is CAWSKPGQSPEKLFF. The bases read TGTGCCTGGAGTAAACCGGGACAGTCTCCCGAAAAACTGTTTTTT.